What follows is one T cell receptor beta chain and its context. Its matching antigen is unknown. This sample was included in a study of T cell repertoires in cytomegalovirus infection. On the study more broadly: Public TCR beta signatures were indicative of both CMV infection and a matching HLA type.

TCRdb used MiXCR to reprocess the reads, holding one entry per CDR3 protein. Seen here are hundreds of thousands of distinct CDR3 sequences, roughly 16% observed once, and the top ten hold more than 10%. The germline V gene encodes CDR1 SNHLY and CDR2 FYNNEI. The ends lost 9 bases at V and 2 bases at J; junction bases unmatched: 7. This CDR3 is 15 amino acids long. Findings of the study overall: Cumulated frequencies of public TCR beta families served to identify carriers of CMV plus the relevant HLA. It was HLA-C-restricted CMV-specific TCR beta clonotypes that dominated the response ex vivo.

The chain joins TRBV2 to TRBJ2-3; 11 nucleotides align to TRBD2. The sample was PBMCs. This clonotype originated in a human donor in good health (CMV status not recorded). Some clones in this sample may be carry-over from other donors' samples. This chain's CDR3 is CASTGLAVLTDTQYF. The DNA for the CDR3 is TGTGCCAGTACGGGACTAGCGGTCCTCACAGATACGCAGTATTTT.